One sample yielded the 8 T cell receptor beta chains listed below, sequenced in a study of cytomegalovirus exposure and HLA in healthy donors. Primers included in the PCR were 60 Vbeta and 13 Jbeta primers. The method was immunoSEQ multiplex PCR; TCRdb's version includes in-frame clones alone and lacks a portion of them. Found here are about 200,000 clones, about an eighth of them singletons; the top ten hold more than 7%. The sample consisted of PBMCs. The receptor source for this set is a man aged 45 to 65 in good health and CMV-seropositive.

This clone has more than one count but fewer than ten. The chain couples TRBV28 to TRBJ2-7, with D tentatively TRBD2 (7 bases). V was pared by 5 bases and J by 0 bases, with 14 bases between. Germline values: CDR1 MDHEN, CDR2 SYDVKM. This CDR3 has 15 residues. Written as DNA, the CDR3 is TGTGCCAGCAGTAAGGGGGGGATTACCTCCTACGAGCAGTACGTC. Its protein product is CASSKGGITSYEQYV.

In its sample, this clone was seen a few times. The chain's CDR3 is CASSLRDRGVGTFF. CDR3 bases: TGTGCCAGCAGTTTAAGAGACCGGGGAGTTGGGACTTTCTTT. This sequence joins TRBV27 and TRBJ1-1; D ambiguous. Germline-derived CDR1 and CDR2 are MNHEY and SMNVEV (reference sequence). V shed 2 bases and J shed 12 bases, with 19 bases lying between them. This CDR3 comprises 14 residues.

This clone was seen a few times. V gene TRBV28 combines with J gene TRBJ2-7; TRBD1 might be the D (5 bases). The germline V gene encodes CDR1 MDHEN and CDR2 SYDVKM. This CDR3 comprises 14 residues. The V end lost 2 bases, the J end lost 4 bases, and 12 bases lay between the germline ends. In DNA, the CDR3 is TGTGCCAGCAGTTTAGCCCGCCAGGGTTACGAGCAGTACTTC. This encodes CASSLARQGYEQYF.

This clone was counted between two and nine times. V and J are TRBV4-3 and TRBJ1-2; a weak D match, TRBD1 (6 bases). CDR3 length: 13 residues. Germline CDR1 and CDR2: LGHNA and YSLEER. Trimming took 5 bases from V and 3 from J, leaving 10 bases between them. The CDR3 DNA reads as TGCGCCAGCAGCGGCACAGGGTACTATGGCTACACCTTC. This encodes CASSGTGYYGYTF.

This clone was seen a handful of times. This chain uses TRBV28 with TRBJ2-2, with a possible D match to TRBD2 (6 bases). There are 16 residues in the CDR3. Per the germline V gene, CDR1 is MDHEN and CDR2 is SYDVKM. Trimming shortened V by 6 bases and J by 8 bases, and 22 bases separated the two germline ends. The CDR3 nucleotides are TGTGCCAGCAGACCCCTCGGGACGGGGGTTGGAGGGGAGCTGTTTTTT. It translates to CASRPLGTGVGGELFF.

This clone has just a few counts. The chain joins TRBV5-6 to TRBJ2-2, with a weak D call TRBD2 (6 bases). The CDR3 has 17 residues. V was pared by 2 bases and J by 6 bases, with 20 bases between. Germline CDR1 reads SGHDT; CDR2 reads YYEEEE. CDR3 sequence reads: CASSFEEGTVLSGELFF. The CDR3 nucleotides are TGTGCCAGCAGCTTCGAGGAGGGGACGGTACTTTCCGGGGAGCTGTTTTTT.

This chain connects TRBV4-3 to TRBJ2-5, with 7 bases aligning to TRBD2. Germline V gene data show CDR1 as LGHNA and CDR2 as YSLEER. This CDR3 comprises 14 residues. Germline trimming cut 3 bases from V and 5 bases from J; bases unmatched to any gene: 6. The CDR3 is CASSQGGLGETQYF. CDR3 DNA sequence: TGCGCCAGCAGCCAGGGAGGGCTCGGGGAGACCCAGTACTTC.

This clone was counted only a few times. The gene calls are TRBV11-2 and TRBJ2-5; TRBD2 might be the D (6 bases). CDR3 length: 13 amino acids. Trimming took off 6 bases at V and 1 base at J, with 9 bases between the two ends. CDR1 and CDR2 (germline): SGHAT, FQNNGV. The CDR3 sequence: CASRGGSQETQYF. The CDR3 nucleotides are TGTGCCAGCAGGGGGGGATCCCAAGAGACCCAGTACTTC.